This T cell receptor (beta chain) emerged from a study of cytomegalovirus exposure and HLA in healthy donors. Notes on the study in general: Many donors carried some public TCRs, although rarity characterized most TCR sequences. In most subjects, TCR beta sequences reportedly gave accurate predictions of HLA-A and HLA-B alleles. Other equally common chains were less clonally expanded than HLA-associated TCR beta chains, a later analysis showed.

The PCR contained 60 Vbeta and 13 Jbeta primers. Repertoires were generated with immunoSEQ multiplex PCR, while TCRdb's copy carries only in-frame clones and drops some. The sample includes about 75,000 clones, around 80% of them seen just once. Remarks on this clone: Antigen specificity is unknown.

There are 14 residues in the CDR3. Trimming removed 3 bases from V and 0 bases from J, with 8 bases in between. Germline values: CDR1 SGHAT, CDR2 FQNNGV. The material sequenced was PBMCs. This clonotype originated in a man between 65 and 85 years old in good health and CMV-seropositive. This chain links TRBV11-2 with TRBJ1-1, with D possibly being TRBD1 (6 bases). CDR3 sequence (DNA): TGTGCCAGCAGCTTGACAGGTCTGAACACTGAAGCTTTCTTT. This translates into CASSLTGLNTEAFF.